Following are 15 T cell receptor beta chains from one sample sequenced in a study of molecular identifiers for immune sequencing clone quantification. Via MiXCR, TCRdb re-called the PCR reads, giving one row per CDR3 protein. The sample has 400,000 to 600,000 distinct CDR3 sequences, around a fifth seen once. The sample consisted of naive CD8+ T cells from blood, with Jurkat cell RNA spiked in. Described subset: FACS-sorted CD8+CD4-CCR7+CD45RA+ naive T cells. The receptors originated from a human donor in good health. Some libraries in this study had Jurkat cell RNA spiked in.

This clonotype was counted many times. The V call is TRBV6-2 or TRBV6-3, the J call TRBJ2-7; the D is unclear. The germline V gene has CDR1 MNHEY and CDR2 SVGEGT. Trimming left V 2 bases short and J 4 bases short, with 9 bases between. This CDR3 contains 13 residues. DNA for the CDR3: TGTGCCAGCAGTTACGGTTCGGGTTACGAGCAGTACTTC. This sequence encodes CASSYGSGYEQYF.

In its sample, this clonotype was seen many times. The V and J genes are TRBV12-3 or TRBV12-4 and TRBJ2-2; no clear D gene. This CDR3 contains 12 residues. Trimming removed 5 bases from V and 5 bases from J, with 6 bases in between. The CDR3 here is CASSPFTGELFF. The CDR3 DNA is TGTGCCAGCAGTCCCTTTACCGGGGAGCTGTTTTTT.

This clonotype was detected only a few times. V gene TRBV6-4 combines with J gene TRBJ1-1; TRBD1 aligns across 7 bases. The V gene's germline CDR1 is MRHNA and CDR2 SNTAGT. The CDR3 extends over 15 amino acids. The junction had 5 bases not matched to a gene; V was cut back by 0 bases and J by 4 bases. CDR3 protein: CASSDSAGGGTEAFF. Written as DNA, the CDR3 is TGTGCCAGCAGTGACTCGGCAGGGGGAGGCACTGAAGCTTTCTTT.

V is TRBV15 and J is TRBJ2-3; 7 bases are shared with TRBD2. Germline values: CDR1 LNHNV, CDR2 YYDKDF (reference sequence). The V and J ends lost 5 bases and 2 bases, in that order; junction bases with no gene match: 16. The CDR3 extends over 18 amino acids. CDR3 coding DNA: TGTGCCACCAGCGCTAGGGGTGGGAGGGCCTACTACACAGATACGCAGTATTTT. Translating it yields CATSARGGRAYYTDTQYF. The entire variable domain, with the rest obtained from reference TRBV15 and TRBJ2-3, is as follows: DAMVIQNPRYQVTQFGKPVTLSCSQTLNHNVMYWYQQKSSQAPKLLFHYYDKDFNNEADTPDNFQSRRPNTSFCFLDIRSPGLGDTAMYLCATSARGGRAYYTDTQYFGPGTRLTVL.

This clonotype was observed at least ten times. The chain employs TRBV19 and TRBJ2-5; 7 nucleotides match TRBD1. The ends lost 3 bases at V and 1 base at J; junction bases unmatched: 2. The germline CDR1 and CDR2 sequences are LNHDA and SQIVND (reference sequence). The CDR3 has 14 residues. The CDR3 is CASSIGTAQETQYF. DNA for the CDR3: TGTGCCAGTAGTATCGGGACAGCCCAAGAGACCCAGTACTTC.

This clonotype showed up just a few times. The CDR3 sequence: CASSLGRQGGNSPLHF. CDR3 nucleotides: TGTGCCAGCAGTCTAGGGAGGCAGGGGGGGAATTCACCCCTCCACTTT. V usage is TRBV27 and J usage is TRBJ1-6; 7 bases align to TRBD1. Trimming cost V 5 bases and J 7 bases; bases outside gene matches: 11. The germline gives CDR1 MNHEY, CDR2 SMNVEV (reference sequence). CDR3 length equals 16 residues.

This clonotype was seen repeatedly, ten times or more. The chain combines TRBV5-4 with TRBJ2-3, with 11 bases that match TRBD2. Unmatched junction bases numbered 8, after V lost 3 bases and J lost 5 bases. Germline V gene data show CDR1 as SGHNT and CDR2 as YYREEE (reference sequence). This CDR3 contains 16 residues. The CDR3 DNA sequence: TGTGCCAGCAGCTCGTTTAGCGGGAGGGCGGAAGATACGCAGTATTTT. Amino acids: CASSSFSGRAEDTQYF.

The table lists this clonotype with a few counts. The V call is TRBV30, the J call TRBJ1-1; D perhaps matches TRBD1 (5 bases). Between the trimmed V and J ends, which lost 8 bases and 6 bases, there was a span of 22 bases. Germline CDR1 is GTSNPN and CDR2 is SVGIG (reference sequence). This CDR3 has 14 amino acids. CDR3 sequence (DNA): TGTGCCCAACCTGCCCCCGAGGGGTACGCTGAAGCTTTCTTT. Protein product: CAQPAPEGYAEAFF.

This clonotype was counted a few times. This chain links TRBV6-2 or TRBV6-3 with TRBJ2-1; no clear D. This CDR3 spans 15 amino acids. CDR1 and CDR2 (germline): MNHEY, SVGEGT. V lost 4 bases, J lost 2 bases, and 12 bases lay in between. The CDR3 is CASSSDIMTYNEQFF. CDR3 DNA: TGTGCCAGCAGTTCCGATATAATGACCTACAATGAGCAGTTCTTC.

This clonotype was seen a handful of times. The CDR3 region has the DNA TGTGCCAGCAGTTGGATACGGGACAGGGAATTGTCGGAGCTGTTTTTT. Amino acids: CASSWIRDRELSELFF. V gene TRBV28 combines with J gene TRBJ2-2; 9 positions agree with TRBD1. This CDR3 has 16 residues. Germline loops: CDR1 MDHEN, CDR2 SYDVKM. With V trimmed by 4 bases and J by 10 bases, 13 bases remained unmatched. Combining the CDR3 with reference TRBV28 and TRBJ2-2 gives the whole variable domain DVKVTQSSRYLVKRTGEKVFLECVQDMDHENMFWYRQDPGLGLRLIYFSYDVKMKEKGDIPEGYSVSREKKERFSLILESASTNQTSMYLCASSWIRDRELSELFFGEGSRLTVL.

This chain connects TRBV3-1 to TRBJ2-2; D is ambiguous. The CDR3 contains 13 residues. CDR1 and CDR2 from the germline V gene are LGHDT and YNNKEL (reference sequence). Trimming stripped 2 bases from V and 7 bases from J, with 8 bases between. CDR3 in amino acids: CASSQITGGELFF. CDR3 sequence (DNA): TGTGCCAGCAGCCAAATTACGGGCGGGGAGCTGTTTTTT.

This rearrangement joins TRBV7-9 to TRBJ2-1; D is possibly TRBD2 (6 bases). Trimming removed 1 base from V and 0 bases from J, with 10 bases in between. Germline V lookup: CDR1 SEHNR, CDR2 FQNEAQ (reference sequence). The CDR3 consists of 16 residues. CDR3 bases: TGTGCCAGCAGCTTAGTAGCGGCCGACTCCTACAATGAGCAGTTCTTC. It specifies CASSLVAADSYNEQFF.

Regarding this clonotype: With a much larger clone just one base away, this may be a read error. The CDR3 protein is CASSLSGTGRETQYF. The CDR3 DNA reads as TGTGCCAGCAGTTTATCGGGGACAGGACGAGAGACCCAGTACTTC. The J gene is TRBJ2-5, the V gene TRBV27, with 8 bases that match TRBD1. Per germline, CDR1 MNHEY and CDR2 SMNVEV (reference sequence). CDR3 length: 15 residues. The J segment lost 4 bases and the V segment lost 0 bases, leaving 4 bases of the junction unmatched.

The sample holds a few counts of this clonotype. The chain couples TRBV6-2 or TRBV6-3 to TRBJ2-2; 15 nucleotides line up with TRBD2. This CDR3 contains 18 residues. The germline gives CDR1 MNHEY, CDR2 SVGEGT. V trimming: 5 bases; J trimming: 5 bases; junction bases outside the gene matches: 9. The CDR3 spells CASSRTSGRAQVTGELFF. Here the CDR3 DNA reads TGTGCCAGCAGTCGGACTAGCGGGAGGGCCCAGGTGACCGGGGAGCTGTTTTTT.

This clonotype was seen a few times. The rearrangement links TRBV4-3 to TRBJ2-3, with D maybe TRBD2 (6 bases). The germline V and J ends were trimmed by 1 base and 3 bases, with 11 bases remaining between them. The CDR3 consists of 15 residues. Germline V gene lookup returns CDR1 LGHNA and CDR2 YSLEER. For the CDR3, the DNA is TGCGCCAGCAGCCAAGTTTGGAGGGATACAGATACGCAGTATTTT. The encoded protein is CASSQVWRDTDTQYF.